The 10 T cell receptor beta chains given below trace back to one sample, sequenced in a study of blood T cell repertoires in COVID-19. Here immunoSEQ multiplex PCR was the method, and the copy in TCRdb shows in-frame clones only, minus some. Of 210,000 or so clones listed, around 86% were seen once; the top ten hold about 4.5%. Sequencing used peripheral blood. The receptors stem from a man between 50 and 59 years old with acute or convalescent COVID-19.

This clone has just one count. The genes are TRBV5-1 and TRBJ1-2, with 7 bases aligning to TRBD1. Germline V CDR1 and CDR2: SGHRS, YFSETQ. CDR3 length equals 15 residues. Trimming took 0 bases from V and 4 from J; bases not matched to a gene: 6. CDR3 sequence: CASSLDQGGFYGYTF. The CDR3 DNA reads as TGCGCCAGCAGCTTGGACCAGGGGGGCTTCTATGGCTACACCTTC.

This chain links TRBV30 with TRBJ2-2, with 7 bases identical to TRBD1. The CDR3 covers 15 residues. The V and J ends lost 8 bases and 4 bases, in that order; junction bases with no gene match: 13. The germline CDR1 and CDR2 sequences are GTSNPN and SVGIG (reference sequence). Here the CDR3 reads CAGLRQGWGTGELFF. DNA of the CDR3: TGTGCCGGCTTAAGACAGGGATGGGGCACCGGGGAGCTGTTTTTT.

The chain employs TRBV5-1 and TRBJ1-1; D is uncertain. In germline, CDR1 is SGHRS, CDR2 YFSETQ. V dropped 1 base and J dropped 0 bases, with 10 bases sitting between them. The CDR3 has 15 amino acids. The CDR3 DNA follows: TGCGCCAGCAGCTTGCAGAGCGACCTGAACACTGAAGCTTTCTTT. Its translation is CASSLQSDLNTEAFF.

The chain recombines TRBV19 with TRBJ1-5, with 7 positions matching TRBD1. This CDR3 contains 16 residues. With 3 bases clipped from V and 4 bases from J, the junction kept 9 bases outside the gene matches. Looked up from germline, CDR1 is LNHDA and CDR2 is SQIVND (reference sequence). The CDR3 spells CASSIIGDRRNQPQHF. The CDR3 DNA reads TGTGCCAGTAGTATTATCGGGGACAGAAGAAATCAGCCCCAGCATTTT.

The chain joins TRBV6-1 to TRBJ2-1, with 7 bases matching TRBD1. Losses at the gene ends were 4 bases for V and 3 bases for J; bases not matched to a gene: 12. Per germline, CDR1 MNHNS and CDR2 SASEGT. CDR3 length equals 17 residues. The CDR3 sequence: CASSGKGASFNYNEQFF. CDR3 nucleotide sequence: TGTGCCAGCAGTGGTAAGGGGGCGTCTTTCAACTACAATGAGCAGTTCTTC.

The chain is built from TRBV5-1 and TRBJ1-2; D not resolved. Trimming removed 4 bases from V and 2 bases from J, with 3 bases in between. Germline lookup yields CDR1 SGHRS and CDR2 YFSETQ. This CDR3 has 11 amino acids. CDR3 DNA sequence: TGCGCCAGCAGCGAGAACTATGGCTACACCTTC. Encoded protein: CASSENYGYTF.

The J gene is TRBJ2-7, the V gene TRBV19; the D is unclear. V dropped 4 bases and J dropped 0 bases, with 16 bases sitting between them. The CDR3 runs 16 residues. The germline V gene encodes CDR1 LNHDA and CDR2 SQIVND (reference sequence). For the CDR3, the DNA is TGTGCCAGTAGTACCATGGGCGCCATGAGCTCCTACGAGCAGTACTTC. It is translated as CASSTMGAMSSYEQYF.

The chain has TRBV2 and TRBJ1-5; D remains unclear. From germline, CDR1 is SNHLY and CDR2 FYNNEI. Trimming took off 3 bases at V and 5 bases at J, with 11 bases between the two ends. CDR3 length equals 14 residues. CDR3 loop: CASSELAEDQPQHF. CDR3 DNA sequence: TGTGCCAGCAGTGAGTTGGCAGAAGATCAGCCCCAGCATTTT.

The rearrangement uses TRBV5-6 and TRBJ2-1, with 12 bases that match TRBD1. Germline V gene lookup returns CDR1 SGHDT and CDR2 YYEEEE. The CDR3 length is 17 residues. J gave up 8 bases and V 4 bases, and 13 bases lay outside the gene matches. This CDR3 is CASSPTRRDRGRDEQFF. The CDR3 nucleotides read TGTGCCAGCAGCCCCACCAGGCGGGACAGGGGGCGTGATGAGCAGTTCTTC.

CDR3 region: CASSQDGTGIQETQYF. CDR3 coding DNA: TGTGCCAGCAGCCAAGATGGGACAGGGATTCAAGAGACCCAGTACTTC. The chain uses TRBV3-1 (or the pseudogene TRBV3-2) and TRBJ2-5, with 9 bases lining up with TRBD1. The CDR3 extends over 16 amino acids. Looked up from germline, CDR1 is LGHDT and CDR2 is YNNKEL (reference sequence). The ends lost 0 bases at V and 2 bases at J; junction bases unmatched: 4.